This TCR beta chain was identified in a study of human T cells and chemical hapten exposure. J lost 2 bases, V lost 5 bases, and 6 bases had no gene match. There are 15 residues in the CDR3. As for time point: pre-sensitization, week 0. Treatment denoted: therapeutic diphenylcyclopropenone sensitization with weekly scalp DPC. A single record per CDR3 protein comes from TCRdb applying MiXCR to the RACE reads. The table lists roughly 40,000 distinct CDR3 sequences, 9.5% to 15% of them singletons. This chain connects TRBV12-3 or TRBV12-4 to TRBJ2-3, with TRBD1 matching over 8 bases. This clonotype originated in a woman aged 25-40 years with alopecia areata. Some clones in this sample may be carry-over from other donors' samples. The sequencing used whole blood, collected in connection with sensitization to the hapten diphenylcyclopropenone (DPC). The CDR3 DNA sequence: TGTGCCAGCAGTGTGGGACAGGCGCTCACAGATACGCAGTATTTT. Protein: CASSVGQALTDTQYF.